Included here is one TCR beta chain sequence, with context. What it binds is unknown. The entry originates in a study of T cells after yellow fever vaccination. About the study: Any fraction with a low cell number was prepared using SMART-Seq v4 Ultra Low Input.

Deletions cut 0 bases from V and 7 bases from J, with 9 bases between. The CDR3 contains 14 residues. Per the germline V gene, CDR1 is MNHEY and CDR2 is SVGAGI. The authors made TCR cDNA by 5'RACE template switching, adding a universal primer site and UMIs. Using its own MiXCR run on the 5' RACE reads, TCRdb lists one record per CDR3 protein. The table lists hundreds of thousands of distinct CDR3 sequences, around 4% of them singletons. Study conclusions and caveats: Weaker, the secondary response had a peak occurring faster, on day 5 versus 15. Across the CD4 and CD8 compartments, a small share of clonotypes was present in both.

Sample: PBMCs, taken on the day of the yellow fever booster vaccination. The chain combines TRBV6-5 with TRBJ2-2; D is uncertain. The sequence was collected from a young man who received the YFV17D yellow fever vaccine. This CDR3 reads CASSYSASVGELFF. CDR3 coding DNA: TGTGCCAGCAGTTACTCTGCATCCGTCGGGGAGCTGTTTTTT.